These 8 T cell receptor beta chains came from one sample sequenced in a study of cytomegalovirus exposure and HLA in healthy donors. The PCR was carried out with 60 Vbeta primers and 13 Jbeta primers. Using immunoSEQ multiplex PCR, the repertoire was profiled, and TCRdb retains in-frame clones only, with some absent. This sample's clone table lists around 130,000 clones. The sample was PBMCs. The source is a woman in her forties in good health and CMV-seronegative.

The gene calls are TRBV7-9 and TRBJ1-1; TRBD1 might be the D (5 bases). The CDR3 is 15 residues long. CDR1 and CDR2 from the germline V gene are SEHNR and FQNEAQ (reference sequence). Trimming shortened V by 3 bases and J by 0 bases, and 11 bases separated the two germline ends. DNA of the CDR3: TGTGCCAGCAGCTTGCAGGGCGCGATGAACACTGAAGCTTTCTTT. Encoded protein: CASSLQGAMNTEAFF. Using reference TRBV7-9 and TRBJ1-1 for the parts outside the CDR3, the full variable domain is DTGVSQNPRHKITKRGQNVTFRCDPISEHNRLYWYRQTLGQGPEFLTYFQNEAQLEKSRLLSDRFSAERPKGSFSTLEIQRTEQGDSAMYLCASSLQGAMNTEAFFGQGTRLTVV.

The V call is TRBV6-1, the J call TRBJ1-1; D unclear. Germline V CDR1 and CDR2: MNHNS, SASEGT. V gave up 3 bases and J gave up 3 bases, with 11 bases separating them. The CDR3 covers 14 residues. The CDR3 loop is CASSEEGSDTEAFF. CDR3 sequence (DNA): TGTGCCAGCAGTGAGGAGGGAAGTGACACTGAAGCTTTCTTT.

V usage is TRBV5-1 and J usage is TRBJ2-1; 10 bases line up with TRBD2. V was pared by 3 bases and J by 3 bases, with 3 bases of the junction left unmatched. CDR1 and CDR2 from the germline V gene are SGHRS and YFSETQ. The CDR3 extends over 15 amino acids. CDR3 in amino acids: CASSSSGGDYNEQFF. CDR3 DNA: TGCGCCAGCAGCTCCAGCGGGGGGGACTACAATGAGCAGTTCTTC.

The J gene is TRBJ2-6, the V gene TRBV5-5, with 12 positions matching TRBD1. This CDR3 spans 16 amino acids. Losses at the gene ends were 4 bases for V and 4 bases for J; bases not matched to a gene: 3. Germline assignment: CDR1 SGHKS and CDR2 YYEKEE (reference sequence). CDR3 in DNA: TGTGCCAGCAGCGGGACAGGGGGCACGGGGGCCAACGTCCTGACTTTC. Amino acids: CASSGTGGTGANVLTF.

This chain joins TRBV29-1 and TRBJ2-6; D perhaps matches TRBD1 (5 bases). The CDR3 spans 14 residues. V was shortened by 6 bases and J by 4 bases, with 13 bases between the two germline ends. In germline, CDR1 is SQVTM, CDR2 ANQGSEA. The CDR3: CSVPTGIGANVLTF. The CDR3, as DNA: TGCAGCGTCCCAACAGGAATCGGGGCCAACGTCCTGACTTTC.

The V call is TRBV5-5, the J call TRBJ1-1; D is ambiguous. This CDR3 has 13 amino acids. The germline V and J ends were trimmed by 10 bases and 0 bases, with 13 bases remaining between them. The V gene's germline CDR1 is SGHKS and CDR2 YYEKEE (reference sequence). The CDR3 spells CAGMTELNTEAFF. CDR3 nucleotides: TGTGCCGGAATGACTGAGTTGAACACTGAAGCTTTCTTT. The variable domain in full, completed from reference TRBV5-5 and TRBJ1-1, reads DAGVTQSPTHLIKTRGQQVTLRCSPISGHKSVSWYQQVLGQGPQFIFQYYEKEERGRGNFPDRFSARQFPNYSSELNVNALLLGDSALYLCAGMTELNTEAFFGQGTRLTVV.

The chain has TRBV19 and TRBJ1-1, with a weak D call TRBD1 (5 bases). The V and J ends lost 9 bases and 4 bases respectively, with 21 bases between them. The length of the CDR3 is 15 residues. Germline values: CDR1 LNHDA, CDR2 SQIVND (reference sequence). The CDR3 DNA sequence: TGTGCCAGCTCCGTGGGGGGATTGACGGGCACTGAAGCTTTCTTT. Translated, it gives CASSVGGLTGTEAFF.

The chain carries TRBV28 and TRBJ2-2; D unclear. The CDR3 covers 14 residues. CDR1 and CDR2 from the germline V gene are MDHEN and SYDVKM. Trimming shortened V by 2 bases and J by 2 bases, and 6 bases separated the two germline ends. In nucleotides, the CDR3 is TGTGCCAGCAGTTTAAACTACAACACCGGGGAGCTGTTTTTT. Translation: CASSLNYNTGELFF.